These 2 T cell receptor beta chains were sequenced from one sample in a study of T cell responses to AZD1222 COVID-19 vaccine. The table came from immunoSEQ multiplex PCR; TCRdb's copy has only in-frame clones and leaves some out. Here the sample spans 100,000 to 150,000 clones, roughly 90% being singletons. Sequencing used peripheral blood, obtained on day 0 of AZD1222 vaccination. The origin of the receptors is an adult in good health.

The gene calls are TRBV10-3 and TRBJ1-2; a possible D gene is TRBD1 (5 bases). This CDR3 contains 17 residues. CDR1 and CDR2 (germline): ENHRY, SYGVKD. V shed 0 bases and J shed 0 bases, with 14 bases lying between them. The CDR3 region is CAISESVVDRANYGYTF. The CDR3 DNA follows: TGTGCCATCAGTGAGTCCGTGGTAGACAGAGCTAACTATGGCTACACCTTC.

The genes are TRBV6-5 and TRBJ2-7, with 7 bases fitting TRBD1. Germline V CDR1 and CDR2: MNHEY, SVGAGI. J was trimmed by 1 base and V by 1 base; bases with no gene match: 4. The CDR3 is made up of 15 amino acids. CDR3 region: CASSYLGDRSYEQYF. The DNA of the CDR3 is TGTGCCAGCAGTTACTTAGGGGACAGATCCTACGAGCAGTACTTC.